The TCR beta chain described here comes from a study of blood T cell repertoires in COVID-19. Study-level background: PBMCs, B-cell-depleted T cells, or T cells were the source of the cDNA or gDNA that made up the material.

Original processing notes: Amplification of reference gene primers was used by the study to estimate nucleated cell counts. Generated by immunoSEQ multiplex PCR, the TCRdb table keeps only in-frame clones and is missing some. For V, J and clone size, that table is used; D and trimming come from the DNA. This table has some 200,000 clones, roughly nine tenths appearing once. Trimming left V 6 bases short and J 8 bases short, with 16 bases between. CDR1 and CDR2 (germline): LGHDT, YNNKEL (reference sequence). This CDR3 has 14 residues. The sample taken for sequencing was peripheral blood. The sequence derives from a woman in her 70s with acute or convalescent COVID-19. The V gene is TRBV3-1 (or the pseudogene TRBV3-2), the J gene TRBJ2-2, with a weak D call TRBD1 (6 bases). CDR3 coding DNA: TGTGCCAGCAGGGATAGACAGGTTTTAGGGGAGCTGTTTTTT. Translating gives CASRDRQVLGELFF.